What follows describes a single T cell receptor (beta chain). The source of the sample is a study of blood T cell repertoires in COVID-19. Trimming took 0 bases from V and 7 from J, leaving 9 bases between them. Germline CDR1 and CDR2: LGHDT and YNNKEL (reference sequence). This CDR3 is built from 14 residues. In the original processing: Amplification of reference gene primers provided the estimated nucleated cell counts. Produced via immunoSEQ multiplex PCR; TCRdb's table is partial and in-frame only. V, J and clone size were drawn from that table, and D and trimming were deduced from the DNA. This sample has approximately 180,000 clones; about 87% occur once, and the top ten carry 1.6%.

The specimen sequenced was peripheral blood. This TCR was recovered from a woman aged 45-65 years with acute or convalescent COVID-19. The chain combines TRBV3-1 (or the pseudogene TRBV3-2) with TRBJ1-4; weak D call: TRBD1 (5 bases). This chain's CDR3 is CASSQDRVGEKLFF. As DNA, the CDR3 is TGTGCCAGCAGCCAAGACAGGGTTGGTGAAAAACTGTTTTTT.